The entry below describes one T cell receptor (beta chain). The antigen remains unidentified. Each donor's blood draw was ten milliliters of peripheral blood. This sample was included in a study of blood T cells in healthy people across ages. Study-wide background: T cells yielded about one barcoded beta molecule per two cells through template switching.

Together with a sample-barcoded 5' primer, a J-beta primer mix was included in a second PCR lasting about 7 to 11 cycles. TCRdb itself ran the 5' RACE reads through MiXCR, one entry per CDR3 protein. In the table there are under 2,000,000 distinct CDR3 sequences, around half of which are singletons. Broader study findings: Unknown donor CMV status possibly confounded expanded clonotype changes. Diversity figures based on one million T cells were deemed too low.

The trim removed 9 bases at V and 2 bases at J, leaving 16 bases unmatched. Germline V gene lookup returns CDR1 PRHDT and CDR2 FYEKMQ (reference sequence). CDR3 length: 17 residues. This sequence originates from a woman in her 40s in good health. The sample was blood. This chain uses TRBV13 with TRBJ2-3; 8 positions match TRBD2. CDR3 sequence reads: CASSPDGGGKTTDTQYF. The CDR3 nucleotides are TGTGCCAGTAGCCCCGACGGGGGGGGAAAGACCACAGATACGCAGTATTTT.